The sequence of this T cell receptor (beta chain) was determined in a study of blood T cell repertoires in COVID-19. As for the study in general: The study drew acute and convalescent COVID-19 samples from the United States, Italy and Spain. PBMCs, B-cell-depleted T cells, or T cells were the source of the cDNA or gDNA that made up the material.

Per the study methods: By means of reference gene primer amplification, nucleated cell counts were estimated. Profiled with immunoSEQ multiplex PCR; TCRdb holds only in-frame clones, not every one. For V, J and clone size, that table is used; D and trimming come from the DNA. The sample includes fewer than 80,000 clones, just over 85% seen only once; the top ten take just under 2%. The CDR3 runs to 13 residues. The V gene lost 3 bases and the J gene lost 8 bases, with 13 bases spanning the gap. Germline CDR1 is MGHDK and CDR2 is SYGVNS. The rearrangement links TRBV25-1 to TRBJ1-2; D is uncertain. The TCR comes from a man aged 25-40 years with acute or convalescent COVID-19. Material: peripheral blood. The CDR3 DNA sequence: TGTGCCAGCAGTGACGGGGTGGTACGGGGCTACACCTTC. Translating gives CASSDGVVRGYTF.